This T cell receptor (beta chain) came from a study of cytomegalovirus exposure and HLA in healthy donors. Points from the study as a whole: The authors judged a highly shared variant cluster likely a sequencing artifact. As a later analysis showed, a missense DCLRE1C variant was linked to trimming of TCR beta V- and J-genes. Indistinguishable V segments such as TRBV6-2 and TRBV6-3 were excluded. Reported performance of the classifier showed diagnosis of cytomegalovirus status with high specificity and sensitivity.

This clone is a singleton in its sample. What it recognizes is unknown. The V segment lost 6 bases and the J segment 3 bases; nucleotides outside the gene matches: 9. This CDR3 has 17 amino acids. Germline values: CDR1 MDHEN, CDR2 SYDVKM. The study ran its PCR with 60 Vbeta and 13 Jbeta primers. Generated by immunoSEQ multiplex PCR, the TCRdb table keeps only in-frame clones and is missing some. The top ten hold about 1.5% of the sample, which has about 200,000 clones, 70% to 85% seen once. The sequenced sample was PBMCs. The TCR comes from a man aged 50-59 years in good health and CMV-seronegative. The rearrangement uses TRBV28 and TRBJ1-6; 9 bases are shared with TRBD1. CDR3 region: CASSLEQGARYNSPLHF. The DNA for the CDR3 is TGTGCCAGCAGCCTTGAACAGGGGGCTCGCTATAATTCACCCCTCCACTTT.